This T cell receptor (beta chain) was captured in a study of cytomegalovirus exposure and HLA in healthy donors. Overall study results and limits: Exclusion applied to some V segments, including TRBV6-2 and TRBV6-3, as they were indistinguishable. With later analysis, a missense DCLRE1C variant became linked to TCR beta V- and J-gene trimming.

With regard to this clone: What it recognizes is unknown.

This CDR3 spans 16 amino acids. Germline V gives CDR1 SGHDT, CDR2 YYEEEE. V was clipped by 1 base and J by 7 bases; unmatched bases: 10. Healthy bone marrow donors supplied every sample. PCR amplification relied on 60 Vbeta primers (plus 13 Jbeta primers). This table comes from immunoSEQ multiplex PCR, and its TCRdb copy is limited to in-frame clones, with some not included. The sample has 150,000 to 200,000 clones. The chain carries TRBV5-6 and TRBJ2-3; TRBD2 matches at 9 bases. Material for sequencing was PBMCs. This receptor was identified in a man aged 25 to 45 in good health and CMV-seronegative. This chain's CDR3 is CASSLMVAGAVNTQYF. The CDR3 DNA reads as TGTGCCAGCAGCTTGATGGTAGCGGGAGCGGTAAATACGCAGTATTTT.